Each of the 6 T cell receptor beta chains below was sequenced from the same sample in a study of graft-versus-host responses after intestinal transplantation. The protocol was immunoSEQ multiplex PCR, while the TCRdb copy is restricted to in-frame clones and leaves out a portion. The table records roughly 40,000 clones, roughly nine tenths of them present only once. Source: PBMCs, taken around 320 days after intestinal transplant. The source of these receptors is a human patient who received an intestinal transplant, so some T cells may come from the graft donor.

The V call is TRBV28, the J call TRBJ2-4, with 10 bases matching TRBD1. Trimming cost V 8 bases and J 1 base; bases outside gene matches: 5. CDR3 size: 15 residues. Germline V gives CDR1 MDHEN, CDR2 SYDVKM. This CDR3 is CASRRGQGAKNIQYF. CDR3 bases: TGTGCCAGCCGCCGGGGACAGGGGGCCAAAAACATTCAGTACTTC.

This clone occurred once. The chain uses TRBV28 and TRBJ1-2, with D hard to call. The CDR3 sequence is 12 residues long. Germline V lookup: CDR1 MDHEN, CDR2 SYDVKM. The ends were cut back, 7 bases at V and 7 bases at J, with 13 bases in the middle. The CDR3 is CASKWSRSGYTF. The CDR3 nucleotides are TGTGCCAGCAAATGGAGTCGGAGTGGCTACACCTTC.

This chain connects TRBV7-6 to TRBJ2-7, with TRBD1 identical over 11 bases. The junction had 7 bases not matched to a gene; V was cut back by 5 bases and J by 4 bases. The CDR3 sequence is 15 residues long. Germline values: CDR1 SGHVS, CDR2 FNYEAQ. The CDR3 DNA follows: TGTGCCAGCAGCCCCCGGGACAGGGGGATGTACGAGCAGTACTTC. This sequence encodes CASSPRDRGMYEQYF.

The chain has TRBV2 and TRBJ2-1; tentative D call: TRBD1 (5 bases). V lost 6 bases and J lost 0, with 12 bases in between. Germline V CDR1 and CDR2: SNHLY, FYNNEI. The CDR3 runs 15 residues. CDR3 protein: CASSDQGFSYNEQFF. For the CDR3, the DNA is TGTGCCAGCAGCGACCAGGGTTTCTCCTACAATGAGCAGTTCTTC.

This sequence joins TRBV28 and TRBJ2-7; weak D call: TRBD2 (6 bases). CDR1 is MDHEN and CDR2 is SYDVKM in the germline V gene. Deletions cut 6 bases from V and 0 bases from J, with 12 bases between. The CDR3 contains 14 residues. The CDR3 sequence is CASRSGGSSYEQYF. The CDR3 DNA reads as TGTGCCAGCAGAAGTGGGGGGAGCTCCTACGAGCAGTACTTC. Drawing the rest from reference TRBV28 and TRBJ2-7, the complete variable domain is DVKVTQSSRYLVKRTGEKVFLECVQDMDHENMFWYRQDPGLGLRLIYFSYDVKMKEKGDIPEGYSVSREKKERFSLILESASTNQTSMYLCASRSGGSSYEQYFGPGTRLTVT.

The J gene is TRBJ1-6, the V gene TRBV14; 7 bases align to TRBD1. Germline V CDR1 and CDR2: SGHDN, FVKESK. V was pared by 2 bases and J by 7 bases, with 2 bases of the junction left unmatched. This CDR3 has 14 residues. The CDR3 protein is CASSQFRGNSPLHF. The CDR3 nucleotides read TGTGCCAGCAGCCAATTCAGGGGGAATTCACCCCTCCACTTT. The complete variable domain, with remaining parts taken from reference TRBV14 and TRBJ1-6, reads EAGVTQFPSHSVIEKGQTVTLRCDPISGHDNLYWYRRVMGKEIKFLLHFVKESKQDESGMPNNRFLAERTGGTYSTLKVQPAELEDSGVYFCASSQFRGNSPLHFGNGTRLTVT.